This is a list of T cell receptor beta chains from one sample in a study of sequential checkpoint blockade in melanoma. Here immunoSEQ multiplex PCR was the method, and the copy in TCRdb shows in-frame clones only, minus some. The sample holds roughly 9,300 clones, roughly 80% seen once. The input for sequencing was CD8+ T cells sorted from blood (inferred from file names), taken from a patient given nivolumab and ipilimumab in sequence. The receptors derive from a human donor with melanoma. CDR3s include the opening cysteine and the closing phenylalanine or tryptophan. Each record gives: V gene, clone size, CDR3 protein. Clone sizes are given selectively: once, few, many, or a class where the clone is expanded.

TRBV28 once CASSFSPQREVSYEQYF
TRBV9 NA CASSWSPRESHNEQFF
TRBV5-1 NA CASSLDGTASNQPQHF
TRBV14 NA CASSQDERTGYTDTQYF
TRBV6-6 NA CASSRTGYGETQYF
TRBV14 NA CASSHRESYEQYF
TRBV4-3 once CASSPSYTDTQYF
TRBV4-1 NA CASSQERYTEAFF
TRBV30 NA CAWSRGRQPQHF
TRBV7-9 NA CASSAGTTAYGYTF